Shown below are 20 T cell receptor beta chains from a single sample sequenced in a study of T cells after yellow fever vaccination. TCRdb used MiXCR to reprocess the 5' RACE reads, holding one entry per CDR3 protein. The sample shows under 500,000 distinct CDR3 sequences, approximately 18% of them seen only once. The material sequenced was PBMCs, taken before the yellow fever booster vaccination. The receptor set was obtained from a man younger than 35 who received the YFV17D yellow fever vaccine.

V and J are TRBV7-2 and TRBJ1-2; 10 bases are shared with TRBD1. Looked up from germline, CDR1 is SGHTA and CDR2 is FQGNSA. The CDR3 spans 15 residues. Unmatched junction bases numbered 6, after V lost 4 bases and J lost 4 bases. In DNA, the CDR3 is TGTGCCAGCAGCTCCCCGGACAGGGGGTCCTATGGCTACACCTTC. It codes for CASSSPDRGSYGYTF.

The V gene is TRBV25-1, the J gene TRBJ1-5; perhaps TRBD1 as D (5 bases). Germline CDR1 and CDR2: MGHDK and SYGVNS. V lost 8 bases, J lost 6 bases, and 20 bases lay in between. This CDR3 contains 15 residues. This CDR3 reads CASPAGGNRGQPQHF. CDR3 DNA sequence: TGTGCCAGCCCCGCGGGGGGGAATCGGGGTCAGCCCCAGCATTTT.

The chain is built from TRBV7-6 and TRBJ2-7; tentative D call: TRBD1 (5 bases). CDR1 and CDR2 (germline): SGHVS, FNYEAQ. V was clipped by 2 bases and J by 0 bases, with 17 bases between them. The CDR3 sequence is 17 residues long. The CDR3 DNA reads TGTGCCAGCAGCTTACAGTCGGGTAGGGGAAGCTCCTACGAGCAGTACTTC. Residues: CASSLQSGRGSSYEQYF.

This rearrangement joins TRBV7-3 to TRBJ2-2; D gene ambiguous. Germline assignment: CDR1 SGHTA and CDR2 FQGTGA. This CDR3 contains 13 residues. Trimming took 3 bases from V and 6 from J, leaving 8 bases between them. CDR3 coding DNA: TGTGCCAGCAGCTTCCGGAAGGCCGGGGAGCTGTTTTTT. It codes for CASSFRKAGELFF.

This chain connects TRBV7-3 to TRBJ2-1; 9 bases align to TRBD2. The CDR3 is made up of 15 amino acids. Germline V CDR1 and CDR2: SGHTA, FQGTGA. With 8 bases clipped from V and 10 bases from J, the junction kept 15 bases outside the gene matches. The CDR3 spells CASSLSLAGPREQFF. In nucleotides, the CDR3 is TGTGCCAGCTCCTTGTCGCTAGCGGGGCCGCGGGAGCAGTTCTTC.

This clonotype was observed a single time. The chain has TRBV9 and TRBJ2-1; no firm D call. The CDR3 runs 16 residues. CDR1 and CDR2 from the germline V gene are SGDLS and YYNGEE. Trimming stripped 0 bases from V and 9 bases from J, with 19 bases between. This chain's CDR3 is CASSVVKHSGVGEQFF. CDR3 DNA sequence: TGTGCCAGCAGCGTAGTGAAGCATTCCGGCGTTGGTGAGCAGTTCTTC.

This clonotype has a handful of counts. This chain uses TRBV11-2 with TRBJ1-5; D uncertain. The V gene lost 5 bases and the J gene lost 5 bases, with 10 bases spanning the gap. This CDR3 comprises 13 residues. CDR1 is SGHAT, CDR2 FQNNGV, per germline. DNA for the CDR3: TGTGCCAGCAGCCCGGACGGGCATCAGCCCCAGCATTTT. Protein product: CASSPDGHQPQHF.

This clonotype was seen a handful of times. The rearrangement links TRBV7-6 to TRBJ1-3; D possibly corresponds to TRBD1 (6 bases). The germline gives CDR1 SGHVS, CDR2 FNYEAQ. There are 15 residues in the CDR3. V was shortened by 1 base and J by 0 bases, with 7 bases between the two germline ends. DNA of the CDR3: TGTGCCAGCAGCTTAGGGACAGCCTCTGGAAACACCATATATTTT. This gives the protein CASSLGTASGNTIYF. Together with reference TRBV7-6 and TRBJ1-3, the CDR3 gives the full variable domain: GAGVSQSPRYKVTKRGQDVALRCDPISGHVSLYWYRQALGQGPEFLTYFNYEAQQDKSGLPNDRFSAERPEGSISTLTIQRTEQRDSAMYRCASSLGTASGNTIYFGEGSWLTVV.

This sequence joins TRBV15 and TRBJ1-4; D ambiguous. This CDR3 contains 15 residues. Between the trimmed V and J ends, which lost 0 bases and 2 bases, there was a span of 7 bases. The germline gives CDR1 LNHNV, CDR2 YYDKDF (reference sequence). CDR3 DNA sequence: TGTGCCACCAGCAGAGATGCCCGGACTAATGAAAAACTGTTTTTT. Its translation: CATSRDARTNEKLFF.

The sample holds a few counts of this clonotype. The chain has TRBV15 and TRBJ1-1; 8 bases line up with TRBD1. The CDR3 covers 16 residues. Germline V gene lookup returns CDR1 LNHNV and CDR2 YYDKDF (reference sequence). The trim removed 4 bases at V and 4 bases at J, leaving 11 bases unmatched. CDR3 DNA: TGTGCCACCAGCACCCTCAGGGGGCGCGGGAGCACTGAAGCTTTCTTT. Its protein product is CATSTLRGRGSTEAFF.

V gene TRBV7-9 combines with J gene TRBJ1-6; tentatively, D is TRBD1 (6 bases). The length of the CDR3 is 14 residues. Germline V gene data show CDR1 as SEHNR and CDR2 as FQNEAQ (reference sequence). V lost 1 base and J 10 bases, leaving 11 bases between the germline ends. CDR3 residues: CASSLVQGTSPLHF. CDR3 DNA sequence: TGTGCCAGCAGCTTAGTCCAGGGGACATCACCCCTCCACTTT.

This clonotype has only a few counts. The chain is built from TRBV5-1 and TRBJ1-1; D might be TRBD1 (5 bases). Germline lookup yields CDR1 SGHRS and CDR2 YFSETQ. V was trimmed by 3 bases and J by 3 bases, leaving 12 bases between them. This CDR3 comprises 14 residues. The CDR3 DNA reads TGCGCCAGCAGCTCCGCGGGGGGAGACACTGAAGCTTTCTTT. Residues: CASSSAGGDTEAFF.

This clonotype was recorded many times. The J gene is TRBJ1-5, the V gene TRBV12-3 or TRBV12-4, with D tentatively TRBD1 (5 bases). The CDR3 has 13 residues. The germline V and J ends were trimmed by 6 bases and 6 bases, with 12 bases remaining between them. CDR3 nucleotide sequence: TGTGCCAGCAGCCAGGGAGAAGGTCAGCCCCAGCATTTT. Its translation: CASSQGEGQPQHF.

V usage is TRBV10-1 and J usage is TRBJ1-2, with D unclear. This CDR3 comprises 13 residues. V lost 1 base to trimming and J lost 3 bases, with 6 bases between them. CDR1 and CDR2 from the germline V gene are WNHNN and SYGVQD (reference sequence). The DNA of the CDR3 is TGCGCCAGCAGTGAGTTCGACGACTATGGCTACACCTTC. Translation gives CASSEFDDYGYTF.

Ten or more counts support this clonotype. The rearrangement joins TRBV7-2 to TRBJ1-2, with D possibly being TRBD1 (5 bases). Germline V gene sequence: CDR1 SGHTA, CDR2 FQGNSA. Trimming shortened V by 1 base and J by 8 bases, and 8 bases separated the two germline ends. There are 12 residues in the CDR3. The CDR3 spells CASSLEAGGYTF. The CDR3 DNA sequence: TGTGCCAGCAGCTTAGAGGCAGGGGGCTACACCTTC.

This clonotype was seen a handful of times. The chain combines TRBV5-6 with TRBJ2-3; tentatively, D is TRBD1 (6 bases). The CDR3 consists of 14 residues. The germline V gene has CDR1 SGHDT and CDR2 YYEEEE. With 3 bases removed from V and 4 bases from J, the gap between germline ends came to 12 bases. The CDR3 here is CASSWKQGADTQYF. CDR3 DNA: TGTGCCAGCAGCTGGAAACAGGGCGCAGATACGCAGTATTTT.

In this sample, this clonotype turned up many times. The rearrangement joins TRBV6-2 or TRBV6-3 to TRBJ2-3; D gene unclear. V was cut by 2 bases and J by 4 bases, with 4 bases left in between. The CDR3 contains 12 residues. Per germline, CDR1 MNHEY and CDR2 SVGEGT. The CDR3 sequence: CASSYVADTQYF. The CDR3 bases are TGTGCCAGCAGTTACGTGGCAGATACGCAGTATTTT.

There are a few counts of this clonotype. CDR3 sequence reads: CASSEHNTGELFF. CDR3 in DNA: TGTGCCAGCAGTGAGCATAATACCGGGGAGCTGTTTTTT. The gene calls are TRBV6-1 and TRBJ2-2; D is undetermined. Trimming removed 3 bases at V and 5 bases at J, with 7 bases between. Per the germline V gene, CDR1 is MNHNS and CDR2 is SASEGT. The CDR3 totals 13 residues.

There are a few counts of this clonotype. V gene TRBV28 combines with J gene TRBJ2-5; 7 positions agree with TRBD1. V lost 5 bases, J lost 5 bases, and 8 bases stayed unmatched. This CDR3 is 14 amino acids long. CDR1 MDHEN and CDR2 SYDVKM come from the germline V gene. The CDR3 is CASSRTGVVETQYF. The CDR3 DNA is TGTGCCAGCAGTCGAACAGGGGTAGTGGAGACCCAGTACTTC.

This clonotype occurred a few times. The chain is built from TRBV10-2 and TRBJ2-7; D not resolved. The CDR3 has 11 amino acids. Per germline, CDR1 WSHSY and CDR2 SAAADI. The CDR3 nucleotides read TGCGCCAGCAGTGACCGGACGGTATCCGACGTC. This gives the protein CASSDRTVSDV.